These 10 T cell receptor beta chains originate from one sample sequenced in a study of blood T cells in healthy people across ages. Next came a second PCR, run for about 7 to 12 cycles, which used a sample-barcoded 5' primer along with a J-beta primer mix. TCRdb re-derived calls from the 5' RACE reads in MiXCR, one entry per CDR3 protein. The sample yields 700,000 to 1,000,000 distinct CDR3 sequences, roughly 44% seen once. Sample: blood. These receptors were obtained from a man aged 55-75 years in good health.

Ten or more counts support this clonotype. V usage is TRBV27 and J usage is TRBJ2-7; either TRBD1 or TRBD2 may supply D (6 bases each). With 5 bases removed from V and 1 base from J, the gap between germline ends came to 12 bases. CDR1 and CDR2 from the germline V gene are MNHEY and SMNVEV (reference sequence). The CDR3 contains 14 residues. CDR3 nucleotides: TGTGCCAGCAGTGGGACTGGGACATCCTACGAGCAGTACTTC. Translated: CASSGTGTSYEQYF.

This clonotype was detected many times. The CDR3 sequence is CASSLEGQVLETQYF. The CDR3 DNA sequence: TGTGCCAGCAGCTTAGAGGGACAGGTCTTGGAGACCCAGTACTTC. The rearrangement uses TRBV11-1 and TRBJ2-5; 8 bases match TRBD1. This CDR3 spans 15 amino acids. J gave up 5 bases and V 1 base, and 6 bases lay outside the gene matches. Germline V gene lookup returns CDR1 SGHAT and CDR2 FQDESV (reference sequence).

This clonotype was counted between two and nine times. The chain links TRBV7-2 to TRBJ2-6, with 11 bases identical to TRBD1. The CDR3 spans 17 residues. Germline assignment: CDR1 SGHTA and CDR2 FQGNSA. With V trimmed by 5 bases and J by 8 bases, 11 bases remained unmatched. The CDR3 is CASSATPGTGGSNVLTF. CDR3 in DNA: TGTGCCAGCAGCGCCACCCCCGGGACAGGGGGATCCAACGTCCTGACTTTC.

This clonotype was observed at least ten times. This rearrangement joins TRBV20-1 to TRBJ2-5; D possibly matches TRBD1 or TRBD2 (5 bases each). The CDR3 consists of 15 residues. Trimming stripped 0 bases from V and 1 base from J, with 12 bases between. Per the germline V gene, CDR1 is DFQATT and CDR2 is SNEGSKA (reference sequence). CDR3 coding DNA: TGCAGTGCTAGAGATGAGCCCGGGGCCCAAGAGACCCAGTACTTC. This gives the protein CSARDEPGAQETQYF.

This clonotype was detected only a few times. The chain employs TRBV20-1 and TRBJ2-5, with D perhaps TRBD1 or TRBD2 (6 bases each). The CDR3 contains 12 residues. V lost 5 bases and J lost 5, with 12 bases in between. Germline assignment: CDR1 DFQATT and CDR2 SNEGSKA (reference sequence). In nucleotides, the CDR3 is TGCAGTGCTCGAGGGGGGTGGGAGACCCAGTACTTC. This gives the protein CSARGGWETQYF.

J is TRBJ2-7 and V is TRBV7-9; D may be TRBD2 (6 bases). Trimming removed 1 base from V and 2 bases from J, with 12 bases in between. This CDR3 spans 15 amino acids. From germline, CDR1 is SEHNR and CDR2 FQNEAQ (reference sequence). CDR3 bases: TGTGCCAGCAGCTTAGGGTCGGGGGAAGCCTACGAGCAGTACTTC. Translation gives CASSLGSGEAYEQYF.

The V call is TRBV6-2 or TRBV6-3, the J call TRBJ2-5; 13 nucleotides align to TRBD2. This CDR3 is built from 16 residues. Germline V CDR1 and CDR2: MNHEY, SVGEGT. The V gene end was trimmed by 6 bases and the J gene end by 4 bases; junction bases not matched to a gene: 8. The DNA of the CDR3 is TGTGCCAGCAGCTACGGGCGGACTAGCGGGGGAGAGACCCAGTACTTC. This gives the protein CASSYGRTSGGETQYF.

The chain couples TRBV7-8 to TRBJ2-1; D perhaps matches TRBD1 (6 bases). Per the germline V gene, CDR1 is SGHVS and CDR2 is FQNEAQ. The CDR3 runs 17 residues. Trimming left V 5 bases short and J 0 bases short, with 17 bases between. This CDR3 reads CASSLRGQQGSYNEQFF. The CDR3, as DNA: TGTGCCAGCAGCCTCAGGGGACAACAAGGCTCCTACAATGAGCAGTTCTTC.

The chain joins TRBV19 to TRBJ2-5; 7 bases agree with TRBD1. CDR3 length equals 13 residues. Germline assignment: CDR1 LNHDA and CDR2 SQIVND (reference sequence). V dropped 9 bases and J dropped 2; count of bases not matched to a gene: 6. The CDR3 DNA reads TGTGCCAGCCCTCAGGGGGAGCAAGAGACCCAGTACTTC. Its protein is CASPQGEQETQYF.

The J gene is TRBJ1-1, the V gene TRBV11-3; no definite D call. Germline lookup yields CDR1 SGHNT and CDR2 YENEEA. V was cut by 2 bases and J by 4 bases, with 8 bases left in between. This CDR3 region has 13 residues. The chain's CDR3 is CASSLNTVTEAFF. In DNA, the CDR3 is TGTGCCAGCAGCTTAAATACGGTCACTGAAGCTTTCTTT.